The present T cell receptor (beta chain) was sequenced within a study of control samples from healthy donors and cancer patients. Using immunoSEQ multiplex PCR, the repertoire was profiled, and TCRdb retains in-frame clones only, with some absent. This sample has 40,000 to 60,000 clones; roughly 85% occur once, and the top ten carry approximately 2.8%. This CDR3 contains 17 residues. From germline, CDR1 is SGDLS and CDR2 YYNGEE. The V gene end was trimmed by 0 bases and the J gene end by 7 bases; junction bases not matched to a gene: 12. This TCR was recovered from a woman aged 45-65 years with lung cancer. The chain has TRBV9 and TRBJ2-3, with 9 bases that match TRBD2. Sample: PBMCs. CDR3 bases: TGTGCCAGCAGCGTAGCTTGGGCGCGGGGGGGTGAAAATACGCAGTATTTT. It specifies CASSVAWARGGENTQYF.